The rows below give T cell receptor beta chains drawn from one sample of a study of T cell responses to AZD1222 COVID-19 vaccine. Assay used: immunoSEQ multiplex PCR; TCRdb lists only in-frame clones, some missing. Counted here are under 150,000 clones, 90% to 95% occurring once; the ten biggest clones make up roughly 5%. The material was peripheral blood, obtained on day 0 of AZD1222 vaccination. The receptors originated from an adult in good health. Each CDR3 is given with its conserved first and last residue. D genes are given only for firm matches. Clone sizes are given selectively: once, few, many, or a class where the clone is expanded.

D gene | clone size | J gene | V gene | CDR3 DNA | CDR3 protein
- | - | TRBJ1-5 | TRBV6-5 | TGTGCCAGCAGTCCTGGCCCGGGCAACCAGCCCCAGCATTTT | CASSPGPGNQPQHF
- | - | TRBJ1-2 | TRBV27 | TGTGCCAGCAGTTTAGGCCGGGGCTATGGCTACACCTTC | CASSLGRGYGYTF
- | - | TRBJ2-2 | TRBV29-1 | TGCAGCGTTGGTTCGCACACCGGGGAGCTGTTTTTT | CSVGSHTGELFF
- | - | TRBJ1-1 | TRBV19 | TGTGCCACCTCAGGACAGCCGAACACTGAAGCTTTCTTT | CATSGQPNTEAFF
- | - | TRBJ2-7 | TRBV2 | TGTGCCAGCAGTGATGGCGCCTCCTACGAGCAGTACTTC | CASSDGASYEQYF
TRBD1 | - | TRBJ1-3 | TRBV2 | TGTGCCAGCAGGGGGGACAGGAGGAACACCATATATTTT | CASRGDRRNTIYF
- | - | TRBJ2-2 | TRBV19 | TGTGCCAGTAGCACCCGGCAGGGGAACTTGGCCGGGGAGCTGTTTTTT | CASSTRQGNLAGELFF
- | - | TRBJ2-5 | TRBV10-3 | TGTGCCATCAGTGAGTCGGCCGAGGGAGGAACCCAGTACTTC | CAISESAEGGTQYF
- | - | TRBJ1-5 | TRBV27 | TGTGCCAGCAGTCCGGAAGGGCGAAGAGGACAGCCCCAGCATTTT | CASSPEGRRGQPQHF
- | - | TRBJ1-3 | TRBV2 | TGTGCCAGCATTTCGGGATACTCTGGAAACACCATATATTTT | CASISGYSGNTIYF
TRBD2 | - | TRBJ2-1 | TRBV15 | TGTGCCACCAGCAGACTTAGCGGGAAGTCCTACAATGAGCAGTTCTTC | CATSRLSGKSYNEQFF
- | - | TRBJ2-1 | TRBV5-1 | TGCGCCAGCAGCCCCGGACTGAGGGGGGACAATGAGCAGTTCTTC | CASSPGLRGDNEQFF
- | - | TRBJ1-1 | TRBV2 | TGTGCCAGCAGTGGGGGCCAGAACACTGAAGCTTTCTTT | CASSGGQNTEAFF
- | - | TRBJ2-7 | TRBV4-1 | TGCGCCAGCAGCCAAGAAGTGAAGGCTTCACCCCCCTACGAGCAGTACTTC | CASSQEVKASPPYEQYF
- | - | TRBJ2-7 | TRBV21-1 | TGTGCCAGCAGCAAAGTCCGGACAGGAACCTACGAGCAGTACTTC | CASSKVRTGTYEQYF
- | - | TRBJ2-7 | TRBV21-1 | TGTGCCAGCAGCACACAACAGGGTTTGTTATGCGAGCAGTACTTC | CASSTQQGLLCEQYF
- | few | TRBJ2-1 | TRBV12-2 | TGTGCAAGTCGCTTAGTTGCGGGGGACTACAATGAGCAGTTCTTC | CASRLVAGDYNEQFF
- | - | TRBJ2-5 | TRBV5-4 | TGTGCCAGCAGCTCTATACTAGTACAAGAGACCCAGTACTTC | CASSSILVQETQYF
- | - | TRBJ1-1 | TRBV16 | TGTGCCAGCAGCCAAACCCTTATGAGGAACACTGAAGCTTTCTTT | CASSQTLMRNTEAFF
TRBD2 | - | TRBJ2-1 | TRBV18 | TGTGCCAGCTCACCAATGGTAGCGGGATTCAATGAGCAGTTCTTC | CASSPMVAGFNEQFF
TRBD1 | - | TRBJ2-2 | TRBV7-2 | TGTGCCAGCAGCTTAGGCAGGGGGCTAGTGGGTACCGGGGAGCTGTTTTTT | CASSLGRGLVGTGELFF
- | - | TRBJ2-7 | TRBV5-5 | TGTGCCTCGCACGAGGGCCTGGGCGTCAAGCAGTACTTC | CASHEGLGVKQYF
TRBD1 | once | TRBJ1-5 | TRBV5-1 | TGCGCCAGCAGATCCGGGACAGGGGATCAGCCCCAGCATTTT | CASRSGTGDQPQHF
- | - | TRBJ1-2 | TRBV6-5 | TGTGCCAGCAGCCCCGGGGGCAGGGTCCTTTATGGCTACACCTTC | CASSPGGRVLYGYTF
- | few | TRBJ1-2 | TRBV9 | TGTGCCAGCAGCGTAGGCGGGGTTGGTGGCTACACCTTC | CASSVGGVGGYTF
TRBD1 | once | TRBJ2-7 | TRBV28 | TGTGCCAGCAGTTCGGGACAGACCTACGAGCAGTACTTC | CASSSGQTYEQYF
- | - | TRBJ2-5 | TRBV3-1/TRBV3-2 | TGTGCCAGCAGCCGCCTTGACGGAGAGACCCAGTACTTC | CASSRLDGETQYF
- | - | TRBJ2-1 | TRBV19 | TGTGCCAGTAGTACGACTGGATCCTACAATGAGCAGTTCTTC | CASSTTGSYNEQFF
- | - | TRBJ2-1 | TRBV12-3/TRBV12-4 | TGTGCCAGCAGGAAATACAATGAGCAGTTCTTC | CASRKYNEQFF
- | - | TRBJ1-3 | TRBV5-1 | TGCGCCAGCAGCACAACTGGAACAGGGTTTGGAAACACCATATATTTT | CASSTTGTGFGNTIYF